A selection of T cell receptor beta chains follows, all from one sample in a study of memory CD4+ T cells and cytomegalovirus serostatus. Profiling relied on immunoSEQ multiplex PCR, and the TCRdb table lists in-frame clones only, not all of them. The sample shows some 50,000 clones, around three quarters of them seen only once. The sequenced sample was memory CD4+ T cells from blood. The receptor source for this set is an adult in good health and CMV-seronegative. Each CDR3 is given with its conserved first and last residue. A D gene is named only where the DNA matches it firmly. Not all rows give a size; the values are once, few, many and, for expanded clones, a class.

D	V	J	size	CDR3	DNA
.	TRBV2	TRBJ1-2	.	CASTRRNTGTYGYTF	TGTGCCAGCACGAGGAGAAATACAGGGACCTATGGCTACACCTTC
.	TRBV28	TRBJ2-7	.	CAINTDSYEQYF	TGTGCCATCAACACTGATTCCTACGAGCAGTACTTC
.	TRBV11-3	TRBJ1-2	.	CASSLYKVGRPNWGYTF	TGTGCCAGCAGCTTATACAAGGTGGGCAGGCCCAATTGGGGCTACACCTTC
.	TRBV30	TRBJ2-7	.	CAWRGRRGQYF	TGTGCCTGGAGGGGGCGCAGAGGGCAGTACTTC
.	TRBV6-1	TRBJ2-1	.	CASILGGGYNEQFF	TGTGCCAGCATCCTCGGCGGCGGTTACAATGAGCAGTTCTTC
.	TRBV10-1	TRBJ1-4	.	CASRLRKNEKLFF	TGCGCCAGCAGACTTAGAAAAAATGAAAAACTGTTTTTT
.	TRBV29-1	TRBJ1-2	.	CSVLQGSGNYGYTF	TGCAGCGTTTTGCAGGGGTCCGGGAACTATGGCTACACCTTC
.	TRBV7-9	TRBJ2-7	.	CASSLGRGSGEQYF	TGTGCCAGCAGCTTAGGGAGGGGAAGCGGCGAGCAGTACTTC
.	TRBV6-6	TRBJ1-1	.	CASSFSGRLNTEAFF	TGTGCCAGCAGTTTTTCGGGCAGACTGAACACTGAAGCTTTCTTT
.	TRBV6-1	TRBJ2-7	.	CASSEQGYEQYF	TGTGCCAGCAGTGAACAGGGGTACGAGCAGTACTTC
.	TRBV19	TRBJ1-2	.	CASSIDTGAYGYTF	TGTGCCAGTAGTATAGATACCGGTGCCTATGGCTACACCTTC
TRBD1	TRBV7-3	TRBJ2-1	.	CASSRTPGTVYNEQFF	TGTGCCAGCAGCCGTACCCCCGGGACAGTATACAATGAGCAGTTCTTC
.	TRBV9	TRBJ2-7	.	CASSVGGTPSYEQYF	TGTGCCAGCAGCGTAGGCGGGACTCCCTCCTACGAGCAGTACTTC
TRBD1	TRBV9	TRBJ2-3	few	CASSVRGLNTDTQYF	TGTGCCAGCAGCGTCAGGGGGTTAAACACAGATACGCAGTATTTT
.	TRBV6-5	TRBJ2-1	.	CASSRVGVYNEQFF	TGTGCCAGCAGCCGGGTGGGAGTATACAATGAGCAGTTCTTC
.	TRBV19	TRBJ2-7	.	CATSVSSLYEQYF	TGTGCCACCTCAGTCTCGTCGCTGTACGAGCAGTACTTC
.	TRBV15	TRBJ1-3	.	CATSSRYGQITSGNTIYF	TGTGCCACCAGCAGCCGCTATGGACAGATCACCTCTGGAAACACCATATATTTT
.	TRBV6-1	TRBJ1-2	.	CASVRGPGFGYTF	TGTGCCAGCGTTCGAGGGCCGGGGTTTGGCTACACCTTC
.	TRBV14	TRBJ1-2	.	CASSQVGRTSYGYTF	TGTGCCAGCAGCCAAGTTGGCAGGACCTCCTATGGCTACACCTTC
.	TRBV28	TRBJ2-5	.	CASSLRGAAGTQYF	TGTGCCAGCAGTTTACGGGGCGCGGCGGGGACCCAGTACTTC
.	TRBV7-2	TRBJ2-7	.	CASRGRVYEQYF	TGTGCCAGCAGAGGCAGGGTTTACGAGCAGTACTTC
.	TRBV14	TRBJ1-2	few	CASSQRGYGYTF	TGTGCCAGCAGCCAACGTGGGTATGGCTACACCTTC
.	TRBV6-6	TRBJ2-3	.	CASGEAQNTQYF	TGTGCCAGCGGCGAGGCCCAAAATACGCAGTATTTT
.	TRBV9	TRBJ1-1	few	CASSVVQNTEAFF	TGTGCCAGCAGCGTAGTCCAGAACACTGAAGCTTTCTTT
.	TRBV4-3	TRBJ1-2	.	CASSQSHTANYGYTF	TGCGCCAGCAGCCAATCACATACAGCTAACTATGGCTACACCTTC
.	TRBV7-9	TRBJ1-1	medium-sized	CASSLGGGANTEAFF	TGTGCCAGCAGCTTGGGAGGGGGTGCGAACACTGAAGCTTTCTTT
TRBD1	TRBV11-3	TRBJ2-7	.	CASSLGGTGDYEQYF	TGTGCCAGCAGCTTAGGTGGAACAGGGGACTACGAGCAGTACTTC
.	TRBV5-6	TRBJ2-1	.	CASSLSTVVQFF	TGTGCCAGCAGCTTGAGTACAGTAGTGCAGTTCTTC
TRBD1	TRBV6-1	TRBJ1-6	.	CASSERQGNSPLHF	TGTGCCAGCAGTGAAAGACAGGGAAATTCACCCCTCCACTTT
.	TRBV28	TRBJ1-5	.	CASSDFEAGYSNQPQHF	TGTGCCAGCAGTGATTTCGAGGCAGGGTATAGCAATCAGCCCCAGCATTTT
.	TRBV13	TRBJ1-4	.	CASSLGITNEKLFF	TGTGCCAGCAGCTTAGGAATAACTAATGAAAAACTGTTTTTT
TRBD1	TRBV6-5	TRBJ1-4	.	CASSNRGPGEKLFF	TGTGCCAGCAGTAACAGGGGGCCCGGGGAAAAACTGTTTTTT
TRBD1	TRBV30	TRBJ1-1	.	CAWNDREEAFF	TGTGCCTGGAACGACAGGGAGGAAGCTTTCTTT
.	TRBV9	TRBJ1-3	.	CASSVATGISGNTIYF	TGTGCCAGCAGCGTAGCGACTGGTATCTCTGGAAACACCATATATTTT
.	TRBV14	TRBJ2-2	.	CASSPSLLQGRELFF	TGTGCCAGCAGCCCCTCTTTACTTCAGGGCCGGGAGCTGTTTTTT
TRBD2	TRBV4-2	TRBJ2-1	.	CASSQALAGVNEQFF	TGTGCCAGCAGCCAAGCGCTAGCGGGGGTTAATGAGCAGTTCTTC
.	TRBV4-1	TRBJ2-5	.	CASSQEGGRAEETQYF	TGCGCCAGCAGCCAAGAAGGAGGTCGGGCGGAAGAGACCCAGTACTTC
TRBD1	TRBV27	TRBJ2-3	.	CASSLATGGADTQYF	TGTGCCAGCAGTTTAGCGACAGGGGGCGCAGATACGCAGTATTTT
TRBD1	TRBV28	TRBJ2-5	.	CASSYRGQGVETQYF	TGTGCCAGCAGTTACAGGGGGCAGGGAGTGGAGACCCAGTACTTC
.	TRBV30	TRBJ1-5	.	CAWSVGQKINQPQHF	TGTGCCTGGAGTGTAGGGCAGAAGATCAATCAGCCCCAGCATTTT
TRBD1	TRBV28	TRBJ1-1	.	CASRPDRGPLNTEAFF	TGTGCCAGCAGGCCCGACAGGGGGCCGCTGAACACTGAAGCTTTCTTT
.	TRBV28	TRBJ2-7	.	CASSSAGPGRYEQYF	TGTGCCAGCAGTTCCGCAGGCCCTGGGCGTTACGAGCAGTACTTC
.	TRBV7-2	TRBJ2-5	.	CASSQKRGSETQYF	TGTGCCAGCAGCCAGAAAAGGGGATCCGAGACCCAGTACTTC
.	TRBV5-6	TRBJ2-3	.	CASSLAAARLTDTQYF	TGTGCCAGCAGCTTGGCAGCAGCAAGACTCACAGATACGCAGTATTTT